The clone carrying this T cell receptor beta chain turned up a few times. Its specificity is unknown. One junction end disagrees with the germline gene, perhaps due to a read error. The data belong to a study of T cells after yellow fever vaccination. Study outcomes and limitations: Boosting was followed by the reappearance of most primary-vaccination clones (less than 98% CD4, roughly 90% CD8).

Universal primer sites and UMIs were introduced during 5'RACE template-switching synthesis of TCR cDNA. TCRdb called the 5' RACE reads again in MiXCR, with one record for every CDR3 protein. Counted here are some 250,000 distinct CDR3 sequences, 6.9% occurring once; the ten biggest clones make up approximately 0.84%. CDR1 SSHAT and CDR2 FNYEAQ come from the germline V gene (reference sequence). CDR3 length: 15 amino acids. This TCR derives from a man aged 30 to 45 who received the YFV17D yellow fever vaccine. The rearrangement links TRBV7-7 to TRBJ2-5, with 8 bases that match TRBD2. The sequenced sample was CD4+ T cells sorted from PBMCs, obtained 15 days after the yellow fever booster vaccination. As DNA, the CDR3 is TGTGCTAGCAGCTTAGCGGGATCGTTAAAAGAGACCCAGTACTTC. This translates into CASSLAGSLKETQYF.